These T cell receptor beta chains were read from a single sample in a study of T cells in Graves' hyperthyroidism and ophthalmopathy. TCRdb reprocessed the multiplex PCR reads via MiXCR and lists one record per CDR3 protein. The data show 450,000 to 700,000 distinct CDR3 sequences, just over 45% seen once. Sequencing input: peripheral blood or thyroid tissue (not recorded which). Source of these receptors: an adult woman with Graves' disease, either hyperthyroidism or ophthalmopathy (not recorded which). CDR3s leave out the opening cysteine and the closing phenylalanine or tryptophan. The listing skips clone size in some rows; elsewhere it reads once, few, many or a size class.

>TRBV7-7|.|TRBJ2-2
ASSLRWASGGNTGELF
>TRBV14|.|TRBJ1-1
ASSLDRLDTEAF
>TRBV14|few|TRBJ2-5
ASSQGGIGTQY
>TRBV2|.|TRBJ1-2
ASSELWAGGYT
>TRBV20-1|few|TRBJ1-1
SARPRGQMNTEAF
>TRBV7-2|few|TRBJ2-7
ASSETGEQY
>TRBV29-1|.|TRBJ2-2
SVCIEGRTTGELS
>TRBV27|.|TRBJ2-7
ASSLTGRGREQY
>TRBV2|.|TRBJ1-1
ASNIIGGKAF
>TRBV6-5|many|TRBJ2-2
ASNPSWTGELF
>TRBV15|.|TRBJ1-1
ATSSDVRTEAF
>TRBV2|many|TRBJ2-7
ASSDKDTSSYEQY
>TRBV7-9|many|TRBJ2-7
ASSFGVDEQY
>TRBV10-3|many|TRBJ1-5
AISESEGLSNQPQH
>TRBV11-2|.|TRBJ1-5
ASSFLQGVKDEH
>TRBV18|.|TRBJ2-7
ASSPQSRGDEQY
>TRBV11-2|many|TRBJ2-3
ANGQLAGGPDTQY
>TRBV24-1|.|TRBJ2-5
ATGQDETQY
>TRBV7-9|.|TRBJ2-5
ASSVGATGAVQETQY
>TRBV11-2|.|TRBJ1-1
ASLWSTEAF
>TRBV7-9|.|TRBJ1-6
ASSVNAGGDNSPLH
>TRBV10-3|.|TRBJ1-5
AISGGFLGYEH
>TRBV29-1|.|TRBJ1-4
SVRDLSLEEKLF
>TRBV7-2|.|TRBJ1-6
ASSLIRGQGWALH
>TRBV15|.|TRBJ2-3
ATSREMREYLDTQY
>TRBV7-9|.|TRBJ1-3
ASSLGVMNTIY
>TRBV11-2|.|TRBJ2-5
ASSPDRTNQPQY
>TRBV7-2|.|TRBJ1-2
ASSPQSGQATIYGYT
>TRBV10-3|.|TRBJ2-5
AISESAETQY
>TRBV20-1|few|TRBJ1-5
SARDARGNVNQPQH
>TRBV7-9|.|TRBJ2-5
ASSFGSSETQY
>TRBV4-1|many|TRBJ1-2
ASSPEGGVRYGYT
>TRBV5-8|few|TRBJ2-7
ASSPMLGLGTSEQY
>TRBV7-2|.|TRBJ2-5
ASSLRARARETQY
>TRBV15|.|TRBJ1-3
ATSSRTGTAYGYTIY
>TRBV11-2|.|TRBJ1-3
ASSPWDRRNTIY
>TRBV12-3/TRBV12-4|many|TRBJ2-7
ASTHGADSYEQY
>TRBV7-9|many|TRBJ1-2
ASSLLTGREGYT
>TRBV9|.|TRBJ1-5
ASSLVLAGDGKPQH
>TRBV11-1|.|TRBJ1-3
ASSLEIFSGNTIY
>TRBV11-2|.|TRBJ2-6
ASRELKGANVLT
>TRBV11-2|few|TRBJ2-2
ASSLDGRLAGGTGELF
>TRBV12-3/TRBV12-4|.|TRBJ2-3
ASRLARGDTQY
>TRBV12-3/TRBV12-4|.|TRBJ2-7
ASSLEHRGRWSGGSEQY
>TRBV4-1|.|TRBJ1-1
ASSQGGGGAF
>TRBV2|few|TRBJ1-5
ASSEEGGRQPQH
>TRBV7-2|.|TRBJ1-2
ASSFAQGQGYGYT